This T cell receptor beta chain was documented in a study of blood T cell repertoires in COVID-19. Across the study: From T cells, B-cell-depleted T cells, or PBMCs came the material, which was cDNA or gDNA.

CDR1 and CDR2 from the germline V gene are LGHDT and YNNKEL (reference sequence). The junction had 10 bases not matched to a gene; V was cut back by 3 bases and J by 6 bases. The CDR3 has 17 residues. Authors' processing steps: For nucleated cells, counts were estimated from reference gene primer amplification. Here immunoSEQ multiplex PCR was the method, and the copy in TCRdb shows in-frame clones only, minus some. The V and J calls and clone size were taken over from that table, and D and trimming were inferred from the DNA. The table shows 90,000 to 120,000 clones, with around 88% occurring only once.

The sample comprised peripheral blood. The chain has TRBV3-1 (or the pseudogene TRBV3-2) and TRBJ2-1; TRBD2 aligns across 11 bases. This receptor was taken from a man aged 50-59 years with active or convalescent COVID-19. The CDR3 region has the DNA TGTGCCAGCAGCCATCACCGACTAGCGGGATACTCCAATGAGCAGTTCTTC. Protein: CASSHHRLAGYSNEQFF.